The source of this TCR beta chain is a study of blood T cell repertoires in COVID-19 (dated by TCRdb to 2020 to 2021). With regard to the full study: Samples covering the acute and convalescent phases of COVID-19 were provided by collaborators in the United States, Italy and Spain. Subjects who had been exposed to COVID-19, were actively infected with it, or had recovered from it provided the deeply sampled blood TCRbeta repertoires that made up the dataset. Nearly every sample came with metadata listing a de-identified subject ID, COVID-19 status, age in years and sex. The repertoires were released in a freely available public database intended as a resource for research on the immune response to SARS-CoV-2. The material from the prospective study consisted of cDNA or gDNA derived from T cells, B-cell-depleted T cells, or PBMCs. The samples were drawn from the first 160 participants of the ongoing ImmuneRACE study and from 1,200 or so subjects provided by 6 global collaborators. Where HLA class I and class II types were available, the types were taken from metadata supplied by the sample provider, not from assay-based typing.

Here is what the overall study found, with its caveats: The quantity of clinical and demographic metadata differed by source and by participant and was supplied without curation.

CDR1 and CDR2, per the germline V gene, are SGHVS and FNYEAQ. Trimming takes 4 bases off V and 7 bases off J; junction bases not matched to a gene: 4. From the cysteine up to the phenylalanine, the CDR3 has a length of 13 residues. Kept here is only the CDR3 DNA, which spans 39 bases and is read in frame from base 1. TCRbeta CDR3 regions were amplified from genomic DNA using the immunoSEQ Assay, a bias-controlled multiplex PCR. Per the source publication's procedure: The number of nucleated cells in each sample was estimated by amplification of reference gene primers within the assay. Sequence reads were collapsed and filtered to measure the absolute abundance of every unique TCRbeta CDR3 rearrangement. For each sample, productive Simpson clonality was calculated as the square root of Simpson's diversity index over productive rearrangements. In TCRdb, the immuneACCESS table is reduced to in-frame sequences with V and J assigned. These tables do not hold every clone; where another copy was compared, an unresolved V gene accounts for under half, and the others remain unexplained. V and J calls and clone size are given by that table; D and trimming were obtained from the DNA. The sample contains roughly 100,000 clones, about 90% of them found a single time. Of the sample, about 18% is held by the ten largest clones.

On this clone: This clone's antigen is unknown. One base away there is no much larger clone; base qualities are not given.

Whole blood was collected in K2EDTA tubes by collaborating institutions according to the institutions' own protocols. For TCRbeta analysis, collaborators shipped samples in one of three forms: frozen whole blood, isolated PBMCs, or DNA extracted from either of those sample types. This sequence uses TRBV7-6 and TRBJ1-1; TRBD1 fits 9 bases in the junction. Sequenced sample: peripheral blood. The sequence came from a man in his fifties with acute or convalescent COVID-19. CDR3 reads: CASSWDREGEAFF. The nucleotide sequence is TGTGCCAGCAGCTGGGACAGGGAGGGTGAAGCTTTCTTT.